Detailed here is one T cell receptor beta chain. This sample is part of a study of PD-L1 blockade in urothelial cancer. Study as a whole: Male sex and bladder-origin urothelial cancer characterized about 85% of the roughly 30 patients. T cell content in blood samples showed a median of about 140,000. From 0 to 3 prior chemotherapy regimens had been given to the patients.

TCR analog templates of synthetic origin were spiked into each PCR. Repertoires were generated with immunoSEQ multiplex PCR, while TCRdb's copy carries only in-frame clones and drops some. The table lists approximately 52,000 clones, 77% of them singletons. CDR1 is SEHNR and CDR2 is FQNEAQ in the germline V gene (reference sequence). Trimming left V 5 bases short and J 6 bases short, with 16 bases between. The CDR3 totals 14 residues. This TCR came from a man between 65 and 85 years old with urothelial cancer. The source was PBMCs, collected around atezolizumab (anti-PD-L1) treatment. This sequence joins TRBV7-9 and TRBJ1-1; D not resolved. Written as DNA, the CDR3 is TGTGCCAGCAGCCCCTATGTTATGGGAGCTGAAGCTTTCTTT. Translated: CASSPYVMGAEAFF.